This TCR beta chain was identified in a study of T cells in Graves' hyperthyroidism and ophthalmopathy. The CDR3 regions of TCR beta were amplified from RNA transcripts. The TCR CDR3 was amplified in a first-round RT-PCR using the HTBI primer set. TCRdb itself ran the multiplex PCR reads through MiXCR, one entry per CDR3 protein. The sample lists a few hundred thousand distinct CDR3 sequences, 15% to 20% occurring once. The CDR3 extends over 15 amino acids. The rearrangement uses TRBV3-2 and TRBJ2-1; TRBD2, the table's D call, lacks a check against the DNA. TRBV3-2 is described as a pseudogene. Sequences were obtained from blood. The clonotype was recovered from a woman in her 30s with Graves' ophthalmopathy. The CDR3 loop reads CASSQVAGGWSEQFF. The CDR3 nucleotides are TGTGCCAGCAGCCAAGTAGCGGGAGGGTGGAGTGAGCAGTTCTTC.